These T cell receptor beta chains were read from a single sample in a study of blood T cell repertoires in COVID-19. Some clones are missing from TCRdb's copy, which holds only in-frame ones; the method was immunoSEQ multiplex PCR. The sample has roughly 250,000 clones, roughly 88% seen once. Material: peripheral blood. Receptors were obtained from a woman between 40 and 55 years old who had recovered from COVID-19. CDR3s include the opening cysteine and the closing phenylalanine or tryptophan. Fields, in order: CDR3 DNA, CDR3 protein, J gene, V gene, D gene. The D gene is left open where the match is weak.

CDR3 DNA: TGCGCCAGCAGCCCCCGAGACGGGTTTTGGGATACGCAGTATTTT
CDR3 protein: CASSPRDGFWDTQYF
J gene: TRBJ2-3
V gene: TRBV5-1
D gene: NA

CDR3 DNA: TGTGCCAGCAGCCCACCACTTAAGCCCCAGCATTTT
CDR3 protein: CASSPPLKPQHF
J gene: TRBJ1-5
V gene: TRBV7-8
D gene: NA

CDR3 DNA: TGTGCCAGTAGGGACAGGTGGGGAGAAAAACTGTTTTTT
CDR3 protein: CASRDRWGEKLFF
J gene: TRBJ1-4
V gene: TRBV19
D gene: TRBD1

CDR3 DNA: TGTGCCAGCAGTCAGGACCTGCGGGACTATGGCTACACCTTC
CDR3 protein: CASSQDLRDYGYTF
J gene: TRBJ1-2
V gene: TRBV7-9
D gene: NA

CDR3 DNA: TGTGCCAGCAGTTTGTCCGGAGGGAGAGGGTATGGCTACACCTTC
CDR3 protein: CASSLSGGRGYGYTF
J gene: TRBJ1-2
V gene: TRBV27
D gene: NA

CDR3 DNA: TGTGCCAGCAGTTTAGCAGGGCCGGGCCCCCAGCATTTT
CDR3 protein: CASSLAGPGPQHF
J gene: TRBJ1-5
V gene: TRBV28
D gene: NA

CDR3 DNA: TGTGCCAGCAGCCAAAGCGGACTAGCGATCCACGAGCAGTACTTC
CDR3 protein: CASSQSGLAIHEQYF
J gene: TRBJ2-7
V gene: TRBV4-2
D gene: TRBD2

CDR3 DNA: TGTGCCATCAGTGTGGGACAGGGCAATCAGCCCCAGCATTTT
CDR3 protein: CAISVGQGNQPQHF
J gene: TRBJ1-5
V gene: TRBV10-3
D gene: TRBD1

CDR3 DNA: TGTGCCAGCAGCTTGGAACTAGCGCAGGAGACCCAGTACTTC
CDR3 protein: CASSLELAQETQYF
J gene: TRBJ2-5
V gene: TRBV5-4
D gene: TRBD2

CDR3 DNA: TGTGCCAGCAGTTTACACCGGGGCGGGAATAGCAATCAGCCCCAGCATTTT
CDR3 protein: CASSLHRGGNSNQPQHF
J gene: TRBJ1-5
V gene: TRBV27
D gene: NA